This TCR beta chain was sequenced during a study of blood T cell repertoires in COVID-19. The germline V gene has CDR1 SNHLY and CDR2 FYNNEI. This CDR3 has 15 residues. Trimming left V 1 base short and J 3 bases short, with 10 bases between. Original analysis: Quantification of nucleated cells was approximated via reference gene primer amplification. Using immunoSEQ multiplex PCR, the repertoire was profiled, and TCRdb retains in-frame clones only, with some absent. V and J calls and clone size are as listed in that table; D and trimming were resolved from the DNA. Counted here are some 300,000 clones, 80% to 90% occurring once; the ten biggest clones make up around 12%.

The V gene is TRBV2, the J gene TRBJ2-1; D is possibly TRBD1 (6 bases). The specimen was peripheral blood. This TCR was recovered from a woman in her 70s with COVID-19, enrolled during active disease. The CDR3 DNA is TGTGCCAGCAGTGAAGAAAAGGGGGTCTACAATGAGCAGTTCTTC. It translates to CASSEEKGVYNEQFF.